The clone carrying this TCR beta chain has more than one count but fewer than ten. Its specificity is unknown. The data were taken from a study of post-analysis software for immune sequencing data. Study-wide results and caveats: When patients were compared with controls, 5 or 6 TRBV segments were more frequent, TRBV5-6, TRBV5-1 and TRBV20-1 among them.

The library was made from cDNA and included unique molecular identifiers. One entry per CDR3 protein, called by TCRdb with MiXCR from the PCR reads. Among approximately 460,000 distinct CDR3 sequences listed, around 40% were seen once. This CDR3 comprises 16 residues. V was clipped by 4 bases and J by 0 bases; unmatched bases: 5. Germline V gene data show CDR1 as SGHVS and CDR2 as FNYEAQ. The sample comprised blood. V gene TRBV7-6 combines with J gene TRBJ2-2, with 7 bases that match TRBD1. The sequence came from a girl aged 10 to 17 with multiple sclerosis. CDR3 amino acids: CASSSRDRANTGELFF. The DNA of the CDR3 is TGTGCCAGCAGCTCCCGGGACAGAGCGAACACCGGGGAGCTGTTTTTT.